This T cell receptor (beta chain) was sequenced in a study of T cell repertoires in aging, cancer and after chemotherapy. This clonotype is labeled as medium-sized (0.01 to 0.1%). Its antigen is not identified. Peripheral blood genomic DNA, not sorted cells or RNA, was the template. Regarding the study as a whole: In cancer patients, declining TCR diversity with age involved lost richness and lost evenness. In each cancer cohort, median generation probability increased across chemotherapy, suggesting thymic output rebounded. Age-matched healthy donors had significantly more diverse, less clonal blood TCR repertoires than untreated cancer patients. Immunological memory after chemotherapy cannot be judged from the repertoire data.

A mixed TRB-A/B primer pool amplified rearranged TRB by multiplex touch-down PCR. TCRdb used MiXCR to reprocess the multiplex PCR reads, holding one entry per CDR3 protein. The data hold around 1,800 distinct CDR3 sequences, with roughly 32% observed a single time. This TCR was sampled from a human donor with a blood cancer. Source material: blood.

The CDR3 DNA follows: TGTGCCTGGAGTGTAGGACCAAAACTACCCCTCCACTTT. This encodes CAWSVGPKLPLHF. The J gene is TRBJ1-6, the V gene TRBV30; D not resolved. Germline V lookup: CDR1 GTSNPN, CDR2 SVGIG (reference sequence). The CDR3 covers 13 residues. With 0 bases removed from V and 12 bases from J, the gap between germline ends came to 12 bases.